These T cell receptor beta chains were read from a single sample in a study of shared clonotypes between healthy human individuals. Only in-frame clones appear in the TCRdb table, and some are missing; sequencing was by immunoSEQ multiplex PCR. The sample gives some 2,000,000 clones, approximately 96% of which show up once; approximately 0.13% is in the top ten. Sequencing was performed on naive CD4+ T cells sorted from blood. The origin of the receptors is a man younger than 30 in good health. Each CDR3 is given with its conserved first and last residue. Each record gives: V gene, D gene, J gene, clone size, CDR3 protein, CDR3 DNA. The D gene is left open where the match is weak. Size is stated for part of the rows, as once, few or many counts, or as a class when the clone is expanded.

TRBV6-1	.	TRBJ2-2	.	CASSVWAPSAGELFF	TGTGCCAGCAGTGTTTGGGCCCCTAGCGCCGGGGAGCTGTTTTTT
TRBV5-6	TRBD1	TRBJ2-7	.	CASSFWDRGAYEQYF	TGTGCCAGCAGCTTCTGGGACAGGGGGGCCTACGAGCAGTACTTC
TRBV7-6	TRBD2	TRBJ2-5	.	CASSTSGDYQETQYF	TGTGCCAGCAGCACTAGCGGAGATTACCAAGAGACCCAGTACTTC
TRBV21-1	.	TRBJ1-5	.	CASSKAGGPGEHSNQPQHF	TGTGCCAGCAGCAAAGCGGGGGGACCCGGTGAACATAGCAATCAGCCCCAGCATTTT
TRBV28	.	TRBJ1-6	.	CALGAYNSPLHF	TGTGCTCTCGGGGCCTATAATTCACCCCTCCACTTT
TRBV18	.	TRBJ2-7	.	CASSEQGGYEQYF	TGTGCCAGCTCAGAACAGGGCGGTTACGAGCAGTACTTC
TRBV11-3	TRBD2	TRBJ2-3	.	CASSLGGTSSTDTQYF	TGTGCCAGCAGCTTAGGGGGGACTAGCTCAACAGATACGCAGTATTTT
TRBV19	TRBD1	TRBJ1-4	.	CASSRGRQGELFF	TGTGCCAGTAGTAGGGGTCGACAGGGGGAACTGTTTTTT
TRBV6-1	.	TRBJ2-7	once	CASNPRGAPYEQYF	TGTGCCAGCAACCCTCGGGGGGCCCCCTACGAGCAGTACTTC
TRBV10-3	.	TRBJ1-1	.	CAISATSGVVNTEAFF	TGTGCCATCAGCGCAACTTCAGGGGTGGTGAACACTGAAGCTTTCTTT
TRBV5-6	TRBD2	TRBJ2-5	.	CASSPEVAGVSQYF	TGTGCCAGCAGCCCCGAGGTCGCGGGGGTTTCCCAGTACTTC
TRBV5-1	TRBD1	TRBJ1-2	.	CASSFGQGVIRYGYTF	TGCGCCAGCAGCTTTGGACAGGGGGTTATTCGGTATGGCTACACCTTC
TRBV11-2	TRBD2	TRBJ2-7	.	CASSLAPGGSKYF	TGTGCCAGCAGCTTAGCTCCGGGCGGGAGTAAGTACTTC
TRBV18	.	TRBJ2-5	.	CASSGGTGQETQYF	TGTGCCAGCTCCGGGGGAACAGGGCAAGAGACCCAGTACTTC
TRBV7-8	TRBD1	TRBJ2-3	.	CASSLVGTGSTGLDTQYF	TGTGCCAGCAGCTTAGTGGGGACCGGATCGACAGGGTTAGATACGCAGTATTTT
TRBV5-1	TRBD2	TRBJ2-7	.	CASSPVAGEVYEQYF	TGCGCCAGCAGCCCGGTAGCGGGAGAAGTCTACGAGCAGTACTTC
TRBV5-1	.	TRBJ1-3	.	CASSSDGENTIYF	TGCGCCAGCAGCTCGGATGGTGAAAACACCATATATTTT
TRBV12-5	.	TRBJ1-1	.	CASGLVPGTGTEAFF	TGTGCTAGTGGTTTGGTGCCGGGGACGGGCACTGAAGCTTTCTTT
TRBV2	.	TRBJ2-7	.	CASKTEGYEQYF	TGTGCCAGCAAAACTGAGGGTTACGAGCAGTACTTC
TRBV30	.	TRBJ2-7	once	CAWSLDRGDYSSYEQYF	TGTGCCTGGAGTCTAGATAGGGGGGACTACAGCTCCTACGAGCAGTACTTC
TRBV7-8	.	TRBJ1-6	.	CASSLAPRGSPLHF	TGTGCCAGCAGCTTAGCGCCGAGGGGTTCACCCCTCCACTTT
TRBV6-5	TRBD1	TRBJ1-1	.	CASSTTGAAFF	TGTGCCAGCAGTACGACAGGGGCGGCTTTCTTT
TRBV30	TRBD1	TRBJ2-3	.	CAWELDRAADTQYF	TGTGCCTGGGAGCTGGACAGGGCCGCAGATACGCAGTATTTT
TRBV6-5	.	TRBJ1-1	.	CASSYGQNTEAFF	TGTGCCAGCAGTTACGGGCAGAACACTGAAGCTTTCTTT
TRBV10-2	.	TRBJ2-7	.	CASKGGSYEQYF	TGCGCCAGCAAGGGGGGATCCTACGAGCAGTACTTC
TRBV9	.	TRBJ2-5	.	CASSVSTGAEETQYF	TGTGCCAGCAGCGTTAGTACGGGGGCGGAGGAGACCCAGTACTTC